This T cell receptor beta chain was retrieved from a study of post-analysis software for immune sequencing data. Study observations and caveats: Comparison of patients with controls showed five TRBV segments more frequent in patients, TRBV5-6, TRBV5-1 and TRBV20-1 among them.

Built from TCR beta cDNA, the libraries had unique molecular identifiers in them. TCRdb reanalysed the PCR reads using MiXCR and keeps one entry per CDR3 protein. Here the sample spans over 150,000 distinct CDR3 sequences, around 28% being singletons. V gave up 5 bases and J gave up 2 bases; unmatched junction bases: 5. The CDR3 is 15 amino acids. CDR1 and CDR2 from the germline V gene are SGHNT and YENEEA. Many counts were recorded for this clonotype. Its target is unknown. This clonotype was sampled from a girl aged 10-17 years with multiple sclerosis. The chain joins TRBV11-3 to TRBJ2-5; 10 nucleotides align to TRBD1. Material: blood. In DNA form, the CDR3 reads TGTGCCAGCAGCCCCGGGACAGGGGTTCAAGAGACCCAGTACTTC. Its protein is CASSPGTGVQETQYF.